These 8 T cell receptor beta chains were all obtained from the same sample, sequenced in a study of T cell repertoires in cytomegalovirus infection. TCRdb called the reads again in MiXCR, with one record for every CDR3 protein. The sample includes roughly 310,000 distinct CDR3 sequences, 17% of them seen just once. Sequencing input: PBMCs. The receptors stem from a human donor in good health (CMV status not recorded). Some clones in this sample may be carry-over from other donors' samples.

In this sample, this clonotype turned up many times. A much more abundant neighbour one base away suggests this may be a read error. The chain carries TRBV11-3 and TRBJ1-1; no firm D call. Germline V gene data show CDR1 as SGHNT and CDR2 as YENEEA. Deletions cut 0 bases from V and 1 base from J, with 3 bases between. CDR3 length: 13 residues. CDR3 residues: CASSLERNTEAFF. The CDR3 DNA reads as TGTGCCAGCAGCTTAGAGAGGAACACTGAAGCTTTCTTT.

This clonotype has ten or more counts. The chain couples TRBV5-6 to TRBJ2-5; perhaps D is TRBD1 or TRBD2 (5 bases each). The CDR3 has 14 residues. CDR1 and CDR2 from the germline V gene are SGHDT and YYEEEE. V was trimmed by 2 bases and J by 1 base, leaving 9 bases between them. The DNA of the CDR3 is TGTGCCAGCAGCTTATATGGGACCCAAGAGACCCAGTACTTC. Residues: CASSLYGTQETQYF. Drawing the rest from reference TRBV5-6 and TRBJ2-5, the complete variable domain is DAGVTQSPTHLIKTRGQQVTLRCSPKSGHDTVSWYQQALGQGPQFIFQYYEEEERQRGNFPDRFSGHQFPNYSSELNVNALLLGDSALYLCASSLYGTQETQYFGPGTRLLVL.

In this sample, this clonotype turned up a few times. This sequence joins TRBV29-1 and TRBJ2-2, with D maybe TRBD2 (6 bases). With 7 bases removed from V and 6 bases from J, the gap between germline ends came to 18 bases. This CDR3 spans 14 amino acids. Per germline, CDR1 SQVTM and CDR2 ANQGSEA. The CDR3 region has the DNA TGCAGCGGGGGAGGAAGGACTAACCCCGGGGAGCTGTTTTTT. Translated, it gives CSGGGRTNPGELFF.

CDR3 bases: TGTGCCAGCAGTCTTGGGGGTGGGCTCTCTGGGGCCAACGTCCTGACTTTC. Residues: CASSLGGGLSGANVLTF. This chain uses TRBV12-3 or TRBV12-4 with TRBJ2-6, with D possibly being TRBD1 or TRBD2 (5 bases each). The CDR3 spans 17 residues. Trimming removed 5 bases at V and 0 bases at J, with 14 bases between.

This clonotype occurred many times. CDR3 sequence reads: CASSLDGIGRPQHF. The CDR3 region has the DNA TGTGCCAGCAGCTTAGATGGGATAGGAAGGCCCCAGCATTTT. The rearrangement joins TRBV11-2 to TRBJ1-5, with no clear D. Germline assignment: CDR1 SGHAT and CDR2 FQNNGV. The CDR3 length is 14 residues. V lost 0 bases, J lost 9 bases, and 12 bases lay in between. Supplemented by reference TRBV11-2 and TRBJ1-5, the full variable domain reads EAGVAQSPRYKIIEKRQSVAFWCNPISGHATLYWYQQILGQGPKLLIQFQNNGVVDDSQLPKDRFSAERLKGVDSTLKIQPAKLEDSAVYLCASSLDGIGRPQHFGDGTRLSIL.

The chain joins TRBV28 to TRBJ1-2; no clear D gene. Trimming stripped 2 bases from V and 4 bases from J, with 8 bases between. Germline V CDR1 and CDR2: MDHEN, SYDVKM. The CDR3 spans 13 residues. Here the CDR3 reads CASSLDQVYGYTF. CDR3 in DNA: TGTGCCAGCAGTTTAGACCAGGTCTATGGCTACACCTTC.

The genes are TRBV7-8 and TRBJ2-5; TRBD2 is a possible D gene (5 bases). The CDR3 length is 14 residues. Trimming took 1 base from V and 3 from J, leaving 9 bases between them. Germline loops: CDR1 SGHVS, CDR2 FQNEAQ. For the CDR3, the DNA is TGTGCCAGCAGCTTAGGGACTGCAGAAGAGACCCAGTACTTC. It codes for CASSLGTAEETQYF. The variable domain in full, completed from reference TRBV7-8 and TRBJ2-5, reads GAGVSQSPRYKVAKRGQDVALRCDPISGHVSLFWYQQALGQGPEFLTYFQNEAQLDKSGLPSDRFFAERPEGSVSTLKIQRTQQEDSAVYLCASSLGTAEETQYFGPGTRLLVL.

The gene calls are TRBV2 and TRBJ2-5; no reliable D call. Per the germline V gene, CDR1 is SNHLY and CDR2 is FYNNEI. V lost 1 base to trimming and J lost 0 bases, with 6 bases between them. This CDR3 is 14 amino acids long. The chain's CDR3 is CASSEELYQETQYF. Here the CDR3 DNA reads TGTGCCAGCAGTGAAGAGCTGTACCAAGAGACCCAGTACTTC.